This T cell receptor beta chain is from a study of identical twins. General observations from the study: Out-of-frame sharing of TCR alpha in monozygotic twins was underestimated by models. The conclusions drew on cross-sectional statistical analysis instead of tracking the same donors. Researchers caution that invariant MAIT and iNKT cells could partly confound zero-insertion analyses.

TCRdb passed the 5' RACE reads through MiXCR, listing each CDR3 protein once. The sample has some 250,000 distinct CDR3 sequences, approximately 11% seen once. V shed 4 bases and J 6 bases; nucleotides not matched to a gene: 9. CDR3 length equals 15 residues. The germline V gene encodes CDR1 MGHRA and CDR2 YSYEKL. As for this clonotype: Its antigen is unknown.

This sample was shared with a second study, whose subject was yellow fever vaccine responses in identical twins.

The receptor's source is a woman under 30 in good health. Sequencing input: memory (CD45RO+) T cells sorted from blood. The chain carries TRBV4-1 and TRBJ2-1; 7 bases fit TRBD2. CDR3 sequence: CASSLTAVAGNEQFF. CDR3 sequence (DNA): TGCGCCAGCAGCCTAACGGCGGTAGCGGGCAATGAGCAGTTCTTC.